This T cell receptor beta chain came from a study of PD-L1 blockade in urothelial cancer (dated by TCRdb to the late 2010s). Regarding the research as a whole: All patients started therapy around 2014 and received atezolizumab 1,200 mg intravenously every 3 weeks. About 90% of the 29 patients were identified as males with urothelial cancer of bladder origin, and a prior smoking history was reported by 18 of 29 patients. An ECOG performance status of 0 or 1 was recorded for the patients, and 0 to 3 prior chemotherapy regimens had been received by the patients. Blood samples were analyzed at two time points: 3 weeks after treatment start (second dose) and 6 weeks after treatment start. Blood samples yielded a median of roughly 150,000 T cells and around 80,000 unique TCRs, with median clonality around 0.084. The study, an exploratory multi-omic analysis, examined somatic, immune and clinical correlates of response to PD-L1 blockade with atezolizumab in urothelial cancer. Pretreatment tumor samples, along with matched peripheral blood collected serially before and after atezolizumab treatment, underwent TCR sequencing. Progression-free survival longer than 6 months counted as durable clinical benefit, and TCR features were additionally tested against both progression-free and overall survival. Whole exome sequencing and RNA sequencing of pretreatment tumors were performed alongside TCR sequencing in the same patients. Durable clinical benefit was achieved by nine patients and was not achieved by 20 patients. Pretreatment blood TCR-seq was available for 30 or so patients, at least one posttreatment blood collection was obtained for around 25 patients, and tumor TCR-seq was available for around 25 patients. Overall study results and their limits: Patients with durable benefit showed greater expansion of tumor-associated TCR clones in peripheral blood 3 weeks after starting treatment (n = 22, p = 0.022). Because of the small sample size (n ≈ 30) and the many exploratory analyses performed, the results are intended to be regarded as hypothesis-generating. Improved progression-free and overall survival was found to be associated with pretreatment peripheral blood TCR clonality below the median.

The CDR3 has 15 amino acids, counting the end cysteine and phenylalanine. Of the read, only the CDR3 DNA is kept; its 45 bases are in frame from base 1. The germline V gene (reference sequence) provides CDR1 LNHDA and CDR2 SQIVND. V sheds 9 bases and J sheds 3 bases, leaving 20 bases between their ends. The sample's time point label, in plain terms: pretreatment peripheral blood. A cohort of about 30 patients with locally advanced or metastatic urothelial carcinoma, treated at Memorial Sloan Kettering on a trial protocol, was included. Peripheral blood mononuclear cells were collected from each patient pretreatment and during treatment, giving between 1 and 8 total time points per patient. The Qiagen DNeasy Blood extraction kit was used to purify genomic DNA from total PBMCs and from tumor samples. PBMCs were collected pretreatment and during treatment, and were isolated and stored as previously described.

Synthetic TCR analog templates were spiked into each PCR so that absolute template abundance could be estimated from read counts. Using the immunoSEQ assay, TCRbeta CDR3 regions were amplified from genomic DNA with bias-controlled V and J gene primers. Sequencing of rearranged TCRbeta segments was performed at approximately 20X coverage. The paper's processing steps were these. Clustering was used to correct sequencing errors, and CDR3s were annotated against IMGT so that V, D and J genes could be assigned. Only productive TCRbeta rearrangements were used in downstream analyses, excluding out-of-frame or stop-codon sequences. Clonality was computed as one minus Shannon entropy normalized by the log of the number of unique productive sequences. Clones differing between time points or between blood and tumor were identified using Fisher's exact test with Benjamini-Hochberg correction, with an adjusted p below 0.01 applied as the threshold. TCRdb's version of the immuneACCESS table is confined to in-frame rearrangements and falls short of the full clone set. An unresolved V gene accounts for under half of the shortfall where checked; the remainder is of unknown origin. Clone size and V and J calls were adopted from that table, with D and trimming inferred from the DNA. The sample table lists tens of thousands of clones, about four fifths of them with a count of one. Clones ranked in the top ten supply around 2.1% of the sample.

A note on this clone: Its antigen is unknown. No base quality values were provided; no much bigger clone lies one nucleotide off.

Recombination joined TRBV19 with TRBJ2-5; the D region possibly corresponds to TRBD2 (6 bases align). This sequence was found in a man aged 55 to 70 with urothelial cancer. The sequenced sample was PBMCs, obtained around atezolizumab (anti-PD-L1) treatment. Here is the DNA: TGTGCCAGCAGCGGGCTAGCTGAAAACGAAGAGACCCAGTACTTC. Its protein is CASSGLAENEETQYF.